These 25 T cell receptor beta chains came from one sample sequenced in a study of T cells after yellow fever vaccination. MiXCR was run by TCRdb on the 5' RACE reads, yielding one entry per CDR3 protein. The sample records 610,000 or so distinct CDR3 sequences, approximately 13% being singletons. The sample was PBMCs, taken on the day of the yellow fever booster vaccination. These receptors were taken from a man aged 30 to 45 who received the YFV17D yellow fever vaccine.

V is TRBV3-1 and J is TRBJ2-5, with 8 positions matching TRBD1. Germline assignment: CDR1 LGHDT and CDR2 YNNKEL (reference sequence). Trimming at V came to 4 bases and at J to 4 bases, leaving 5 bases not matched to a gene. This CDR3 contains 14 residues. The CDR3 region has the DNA TGTGCCAGCAGCCTCCGGACAGGGTTAGAGACCCAGTACTTC. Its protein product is CASSLRTGLETQYF.

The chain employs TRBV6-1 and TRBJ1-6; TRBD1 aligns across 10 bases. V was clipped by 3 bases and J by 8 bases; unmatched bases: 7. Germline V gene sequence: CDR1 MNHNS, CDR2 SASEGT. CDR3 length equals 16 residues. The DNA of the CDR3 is TGTGCCAGCAGTGATTGGGACAGGGGCGACGATTCACCCCTCCACTTT. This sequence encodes CASSDWDRGDDSPLHF.

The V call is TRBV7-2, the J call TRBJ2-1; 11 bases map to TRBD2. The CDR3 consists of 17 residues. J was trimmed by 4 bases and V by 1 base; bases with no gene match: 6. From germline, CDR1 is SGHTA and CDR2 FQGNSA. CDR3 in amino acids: CASSLVRLAGSYNEQFF. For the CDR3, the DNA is TGTGCCAGCAGCTTAGTTAGACTAGCGGGATCGTACAATGAGCAGTTCTTC.

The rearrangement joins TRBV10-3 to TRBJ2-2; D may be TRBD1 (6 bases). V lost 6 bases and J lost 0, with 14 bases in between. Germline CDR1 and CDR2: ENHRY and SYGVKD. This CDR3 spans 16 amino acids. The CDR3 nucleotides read TGTGCCATCAGAACTGGGGGCGCTGCGAACACCGGGGAGCTGTTTTTT. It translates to CAIRTGGAANTGELFF.

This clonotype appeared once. The DNA for the CDR3 is TGTGCCAGCAGCTTTTACGGGACGGAGAATTCACCCCTCCACTTT. Translated, it gives CASSFYGTENSPLHF. The V and J genes are TRBV7-2 and TRBJ1-6; perhaps TRBD1 as D (5 bases). Germline loops: CDR1 SGHTA, CDR2 FQGNSA. Trimming took 3 bases from V and 7 from J, leaving 13 bases between them. CDR3 size: 15 residues. The full variable domain, rest sourced from reference TRBV7-2 and TRBJ1-6, is GAGVSQSPSNKVTEKGKDVELRCDPISGHTALYWYRQSLGQGLEFLIYFQGNSAPDKSGLPSDRFSAERTGGSVSTLTIQRTQQEDSAVYLCASSFYGTENSPLHFGNGTRLTVT.

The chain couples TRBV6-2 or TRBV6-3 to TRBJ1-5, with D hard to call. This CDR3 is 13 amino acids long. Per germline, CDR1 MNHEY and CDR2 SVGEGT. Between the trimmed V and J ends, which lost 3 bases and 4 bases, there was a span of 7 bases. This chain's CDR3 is CASSYTRNQPQHF. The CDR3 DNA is TGTGCCAGCAGTTATACTCGGAATCAGCCCCAGCATTTT.

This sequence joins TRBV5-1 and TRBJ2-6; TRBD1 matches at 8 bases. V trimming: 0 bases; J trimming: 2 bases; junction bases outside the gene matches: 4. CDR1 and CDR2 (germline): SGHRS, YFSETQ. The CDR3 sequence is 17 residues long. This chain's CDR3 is CASSLVAGGAGANVLTF. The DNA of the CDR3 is TGCGCCAGCAGCTTGGTGGCAGGGGGCGCTGGGGCCAACGTCCTGACTTTC.

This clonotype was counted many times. In nucleotides, the CDR3 is TGCGCCAGCAGTGAGATCAGAGCGGGAGGAACCTACGAGCAGTACTTC. Its translation is CASSEIRAGGTYEQYF. The gene calls are TRBV10-2 and TRBJ2-7; 9 positions match TRBD2. Germline loops: CDR1 WSHSY, CDR2 SAAADI. The junction had 7 bases not matched to a gene; V was cut back by 2 bases and J by 2 bases. CDR3 length: 16 amino acids.

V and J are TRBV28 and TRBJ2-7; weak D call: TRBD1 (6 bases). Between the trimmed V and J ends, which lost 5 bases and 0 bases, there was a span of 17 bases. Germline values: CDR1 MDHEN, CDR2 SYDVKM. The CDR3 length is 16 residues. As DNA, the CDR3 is TGTGCCAGCAGTGCCTACCCCGGGACAAACTCCTACGAGCAGTACTTC. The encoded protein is CASSAYPGTNSYEQYF.

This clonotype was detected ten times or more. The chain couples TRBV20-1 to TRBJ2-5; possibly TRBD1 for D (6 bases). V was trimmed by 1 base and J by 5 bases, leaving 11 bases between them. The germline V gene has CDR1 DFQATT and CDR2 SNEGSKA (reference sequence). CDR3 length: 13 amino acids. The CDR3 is CSARVGALETQYF. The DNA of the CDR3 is TGCAGTGCTAGAGTGGGGGCCTTGGAGACCCAGTACTTC.

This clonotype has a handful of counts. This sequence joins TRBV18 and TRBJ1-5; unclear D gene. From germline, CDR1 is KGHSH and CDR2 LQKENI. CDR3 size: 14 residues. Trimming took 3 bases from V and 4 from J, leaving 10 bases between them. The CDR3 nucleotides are TGTGCCAGCTCACCGGAGGGTCTTAATCAGCCCCAGCATTTT. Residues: CASSPEGLNQPQHF.

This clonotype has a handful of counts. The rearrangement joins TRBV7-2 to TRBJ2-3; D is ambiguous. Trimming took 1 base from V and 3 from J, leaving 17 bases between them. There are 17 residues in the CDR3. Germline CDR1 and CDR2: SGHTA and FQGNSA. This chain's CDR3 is CASSLVGPEDITDTQYF. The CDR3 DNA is TGTGCCAGCAGCTTAGTCGGTCCGGAAGATATAACAGATACGCAGTATTTT. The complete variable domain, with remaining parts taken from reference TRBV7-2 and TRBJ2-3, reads GAGVSQSPSNKVTEKGKDVELRCDPISGHTALYWYRQSLGQGLEFLIYFQGNSAPDKSGLPSDRFSAERTGGSVSTLTIQRTQQEDSAVYLCASSLVGPEDITDTQYFGPGTRLTVL.

The CDR3 coding sequence is TGCAGTGCTTTTTCCCCGAGGAATGAGCAGTTCTTC. Protein: CSAFSPRNEQFF. J is TRBJ2-1 and V is TRBV20-1; D is unclear. The CDR3 is made up of 12 amino acids. V lost 5 bases, J lost 7 bases, and 12 bases lay in between. The germline gives CDR1 DFQATT, CDR2 SNEGSKA (reference sequence).

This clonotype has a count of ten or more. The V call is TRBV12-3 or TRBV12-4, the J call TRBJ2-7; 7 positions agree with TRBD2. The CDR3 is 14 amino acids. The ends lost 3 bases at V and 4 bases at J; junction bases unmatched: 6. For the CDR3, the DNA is TGTGCCAGCAGTTTGTCAGCGGGGAATTACGAGCAGTACTTC. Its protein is CASSLSAGNYEQYF.

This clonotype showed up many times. CDR3 sequence: CATSRDLSVTGELFF. CDR3 coding DNA: TGTGCCACCAGCAGAGATCTTTCAGTCACCGGGGAGCTGTTTTTT. This chain joins TRBV15 and TRBJ2-2; D ambiguous. From germline, CDR1 is LNHNV and CDR2 YYDKDF (reference sequence). V lost 0 bases and J lost 4, with 9 bases in between. The CDR3 contains 15 residues.

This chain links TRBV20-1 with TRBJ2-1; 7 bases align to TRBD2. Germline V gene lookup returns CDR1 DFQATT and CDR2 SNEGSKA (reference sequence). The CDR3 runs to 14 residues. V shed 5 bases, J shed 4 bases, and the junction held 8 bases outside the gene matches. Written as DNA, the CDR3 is TGCAGTGCTCCGACTAGCTCCGCTTACAATGAGCAGTTCTTC. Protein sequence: CSAPTSSAYNEQFF.

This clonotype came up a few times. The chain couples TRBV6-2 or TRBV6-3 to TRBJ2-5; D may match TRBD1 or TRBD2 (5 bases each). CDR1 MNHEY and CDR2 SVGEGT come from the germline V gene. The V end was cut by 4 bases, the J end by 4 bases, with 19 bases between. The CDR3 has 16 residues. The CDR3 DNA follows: TGTGCCAGCAGTTCTCCGACAGCCGGGGTGTTAGAGACCCAGTACTTC. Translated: CASSSPTAGVLETQYF.

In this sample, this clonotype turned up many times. As DNA, the CDR3 is TGTGCCACCAGCAGAGGGGGGGGGACCCGGGGAAACATTCAGTACTTC. Its translation: CATSRGGGTRGNIQYF. The rearrangement uses TRBV15 and TRBJ2-4, with 7 bases lining up with TRBD2. Trimming took 1 base from V and 6 from J; bases not matched to a gene: 9. This CDR3 is 16 amino acids long. Germline V gene data show CDR1 as LNHNV and CDR2 as YYDKDF (reference sequence).

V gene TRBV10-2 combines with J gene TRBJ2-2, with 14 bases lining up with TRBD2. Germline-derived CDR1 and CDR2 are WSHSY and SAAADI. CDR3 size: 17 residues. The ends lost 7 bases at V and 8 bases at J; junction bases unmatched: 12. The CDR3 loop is CASTRGGLAGAGGELFF. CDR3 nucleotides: TGCGCCAGCACCCGAGGGGGACTAGCGGGAGCCGGAGGGGAGCTGTTTTTT.

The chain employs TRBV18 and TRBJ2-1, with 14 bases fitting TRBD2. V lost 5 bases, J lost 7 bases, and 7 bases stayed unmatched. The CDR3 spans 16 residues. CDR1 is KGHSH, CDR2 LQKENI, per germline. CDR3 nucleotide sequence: TGTGCCAGCTCATTGCCGACTAGCGGGAGGGCAAATGAGCAGTTCTTC. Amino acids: CASSLPTSGRANEQFF. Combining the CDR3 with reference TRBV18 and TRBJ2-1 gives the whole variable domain NAGVMQNPRHLVRRRGQEARLRCSPMKGHSHVYWYRQLPEEGLKFMVYLQKENIIDESGMPKERFSAEFPKEGPSILRIQQVVRGDSAAYFCASSLPTSGRANEQFFGPGTRLTVL.

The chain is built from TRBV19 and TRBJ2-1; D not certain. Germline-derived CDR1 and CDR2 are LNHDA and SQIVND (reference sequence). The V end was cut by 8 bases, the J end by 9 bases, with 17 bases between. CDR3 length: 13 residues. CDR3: CASHGRGEPEQFF. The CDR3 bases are TGTGCCAGTCACGGGCGCGGTGAACCTGAGCAGTTCTTC.

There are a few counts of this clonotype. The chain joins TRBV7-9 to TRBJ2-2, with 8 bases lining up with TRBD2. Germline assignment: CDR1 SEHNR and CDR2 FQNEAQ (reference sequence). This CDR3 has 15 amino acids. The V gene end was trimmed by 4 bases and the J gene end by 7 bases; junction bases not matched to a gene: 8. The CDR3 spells CASSSPLAGSGELFF. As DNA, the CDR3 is TGTGCCAGCAGCTCCCCTTTAGCGGGGAGCGGGGAGCTGTTTTTT.

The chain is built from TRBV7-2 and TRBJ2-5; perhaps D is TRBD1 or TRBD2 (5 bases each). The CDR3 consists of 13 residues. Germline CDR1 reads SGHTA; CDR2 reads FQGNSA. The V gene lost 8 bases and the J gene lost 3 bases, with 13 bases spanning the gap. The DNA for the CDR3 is TGTGCCAGCGGGACCTCTAGGGAAGAGACCCAGTACTTC. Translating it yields CASGTSREETQYF. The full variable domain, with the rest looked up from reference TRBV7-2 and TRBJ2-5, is GAGVSQSPSNKVTEKGKDVELRCDPISGHTALYWYRQSLGQGLEFLIYFQGNSAPDKSGLPSDRFSAERTGGSVSTLTIQRTQQEDSAVYLCASGTSREETQYFGPGTRLLVL.

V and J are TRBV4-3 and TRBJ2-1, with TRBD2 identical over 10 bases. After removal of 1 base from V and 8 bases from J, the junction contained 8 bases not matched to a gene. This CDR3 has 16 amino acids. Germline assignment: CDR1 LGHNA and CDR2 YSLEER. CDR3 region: CASSQASSGRGDEQFF. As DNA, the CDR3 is TGCGCCAGCAGCCAAGCATCTAGCGGGAGAGGGGATGAGCAGTTCTTC.

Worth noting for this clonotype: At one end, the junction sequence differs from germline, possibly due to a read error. The CDR3 sequence is CCARPDILAGGTYEQYF. The CDR3 DNA is TGCTGTGCTAGACCGGATATCCTAGCGGGAGGCACCTACGAGCAGTACTTC. This chain connects TRBV20-1 to TRBJ2-7; 11 positions agree with TRBD2. From germline, CDR1 is DFQATT and CDR2 SNEGSKA (reference sequence). There are 17 residues in the CDR3.